This T cell receptor (beta chain) stems from a study of blood T cells in healthy people across ages. The germline CDR1 and CDR2 sequences are MNHEY and SVGAGI. The CDR3 has 14 amino acids. The V end lost 0 bases, the J end lost 2 bases, and 7 bases lay between the germline ends. Through a sample-barcoded 5' primer and a J-beta primer mix, a second PCR was run for roughly 6 to 12 cycles. TCRdb reanalysed the 5' RACE reads using MiXCR and keeps one entry per CDR3 protein. This table has roughly 2 million distinct CDR3 sequences, roughly 52% appearing once. The genes are TRBV6-5 and TRBJ1-2; perhaps TRBD1 as D (5 bases). The sequence derives from a woman aged 40 to 50 in good health. Input material: blood. CDR3 sequence reads: CASSYSNRNYGYTF. DNA of the CDR3: TGTGCCAGCAGTTACTCGAACAGGAACTATGGCTACACCTTC.